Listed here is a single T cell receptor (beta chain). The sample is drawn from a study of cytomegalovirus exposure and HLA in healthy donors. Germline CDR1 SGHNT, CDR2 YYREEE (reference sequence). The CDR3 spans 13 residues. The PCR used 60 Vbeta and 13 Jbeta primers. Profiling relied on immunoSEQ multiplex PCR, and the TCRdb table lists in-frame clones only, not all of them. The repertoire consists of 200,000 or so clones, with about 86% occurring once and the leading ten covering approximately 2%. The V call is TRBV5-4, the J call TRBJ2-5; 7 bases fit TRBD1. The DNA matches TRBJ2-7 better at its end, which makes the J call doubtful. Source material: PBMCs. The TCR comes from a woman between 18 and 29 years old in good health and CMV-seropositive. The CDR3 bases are TGTGCCAGCAGCTTCTCAGGGGGCTACGAGCAGTACTTC. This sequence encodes CASSFSGGYEQYF.